Following are 28 T cell receptor beta chains from one sample sequenced in a study of technical replicates of blood from a handful of donors. Sequenced by immunoSEQ multiplex PCR; TCRdb stores in-frame clones only, minus some. Of about 48,000 clones detected, 80% to 95% appear once; the ten largest clones hold roughly 3.9%. The sample consisted of PBMCs. The receptors shown here come from a human donor in good health. Some clones in this sample may be carry-over from other donors' samples.

The chain is built from TRBV2 and TRBJ1-2; no clear D. Germline loops: CDR1 SNHLY, CDR2 FYNNEI. This CDR3 region has 16 residues. V was pared by 0 bases and J by 0 bases, with 11 bases between. This CDR3 is CASSEALGLTNYGYTF. CDR3 bases: TGTGCCAGCAGTGAAGCGTTAGGACTTACTAACTATGGCTACACCTTC. Variable domain in full (rest from reference TRBV2 and TRBJ1-2): EPEVTQTPSHQVTQMGQEVILRCVPISNHLYFYWYRQILGQKVEFLVSFYNNEISEKSEIFDDQFSVERPDGSNFTLKIRSTKLEDSAMYFCASSEALGLTNYGYTFGSGTRLTVV.

The chain uses TRBV6-6 and TRBJ2-7; possibly TRBD2 for D (6 bases). Germline V gene sequence: CDR1 MNHNY, CDR2 SVGAGI (reference sequence). V lost 9 bases and J 6 bases, leaving 21 bases between the germline ends. This CDR3 has 14 amino acids. The CDR3 reads CASSSGDWLIEQYF. In nucleotides, the CDR3 is TGTGCCAGTTCCTCTGGGGACTGGTTAATCGAGCAGTACTTC.

J is TRBJ2-7 and V is TRBV13, with TRBD2 identical over 9 bases. Looked up from germline, CDR1 is PRHDT and CDR2 is FYEKMQ (reference sequence). After removal of 2 bases from V and 6 bases from J, the junction contained 5 bases not matched to a gene. This CDR3 has 14 residues. In DNA, the CDR3 is TGTGCCAGCAGCTTACCAGCGGGAGGCGTCGAGCAGTACTTC. The encoded protein is CASSLPAGGVEQYF.

The chain joins TRBV5-1 to TRBJ2-7, with 9 bases that match TRBD1. Losses at the gene ends were 4 bases for V and 7 bases for J; bases not matched to a gene: 9. CDR1 and CDR2 (germline): SGHRS, YFSETQ. The CDR3 is made up of 14 amino acids. CDR3 region: CASSPRDREGEQYF. Here the CDR3 DNA reads TGCGCCAGCAGCCCAAGGGACAGGGAGGGGGAGCAGTACTTC.

V and J are TRBV12-5 and TRBJ2-2, with D unresolved. CDR1 is LGHNT, CDR2 FRNRAP, per germline. V was trimmed by 3 bases and J by 7 bases, leaving 15 bases between them. This CDR3 comprises 15 residues. The CDR3 nucleotides read TGTGCTAGTGGTTTATCAACCCAGCCGGGCGGGGAGCTGTTTTTT. Its protein product is CASGLSTQPGGELFF.

The chain recombines TRBV11-3 with TRBJ2-1, with TRBD1 matching over 12 bases. CDR1 is SGHNT and CDR2 is YENEEA in the germline V gene. Trimming at V came to 3 bases and at J to 7 bases, leaving 7 bases not matched to a gene. CDR3 length: 16 residues. The CDR3 DNA follows: TGTGCCAGCAGCTTTGGGGGACAGGGGGCCGGGAATGAGCAGTTCTTC. Its protein is CASSFGGQGAGNEQFF.

The chain uses TRBV18 and TRBJ2-6; 10 nucleotides match TRBD1. The CDR3 extends over 16 amino acids. Germline V gives CDR1 KGHSH, CDR2 LQKENI. J was trimmed by 0 bases and V by 4 bases; bases with no gene match: 0. CDR3: CASSRDRGSGANVLTF. For the CDR3, the DNA is TGTGCCAGCTCACGGGACAGGGGCTCTGGGGCCAACGTCCTGACTTTC.

The genes are TRBV11-2 and TRBJ2-7, with 9 bases that match TRBD2. V was clipped by 7 bases and J by 5 bases; unmatched bases: 9. Germline V gene sequence: CDR1 SGHAT, CDR2 FQNNGV. The CDR3 length is 14 residues. CDR3 DNA: TGTGCCAGCACGACAGGACTAGCGTTCCACGAGCAGTACTTC. Translation: CASTTGLAFHEQYF.

The CDR3 sequence: CAWARGYANEKLFF. CDR3 coding DNA: TGTGCCTGGGCCAGGGGGTATGCTAATGAAAAACTGTTTTTT. The rearrangement joins TRBV30 to TRBJ1-4; 7 bases are shared with TRBD1. CDR1 GTSNPN and CDR2 SVGIG come from the germline V gene (reference sequence). The CDR3 consists of 14 residues. V lost 5 bases to trimming and J lost 3 bases; unmatched junction nucleotides: 6. Supplemented by reference TRBV30 and TRBJ1-4, the full variable domain reads SQTIHQWPATLVQPVGSPLSLECTVEGTSNPNLYWYRQAAGRGLQLLFYSVGIGQISSEVPQNLSASRPQDRQFILSSKKLLLSDSGFYLCAWARGYANEKLFFGSGTQLSVL.

V and J are TRBV6-5 and TRBJ2-1; D unclear. The CDR3 has 12 amino acids. In germline, CDR1 is MNHEY, CDR2 SVGAGI. With 2 bases removed from V and 10 bases from J, the gap between germline ends came to 9 bases. CDR3 DNA: TGTGCCAGCAGTTACGGGCAAGCCGAGCAGTTCTTC. Its protein is CASSYGQAEQFF.

The chain is built from TRBV29-1 and TRBJ1-2; TRBD1 agrees at 7 bases. The germline gives CDR1 SQVTM, CDR2 ANQGSEA. The CDR3 is 14 residues long. With 4 bases clipped from V and 3 bases from J, the junction kept 8 bases outside the gene matches. CDR3: CSVVVQGPHYGYTF. The CDR3 nucleotides read TGCAGCGTTGTTGTACAGGGGCCACACTATGGCTACACCTTC.

V is TRBV11-3 and J is TRBJ2-7; maybe TRBD1 (6 bases). With 4 bases removed from V and 3 bases from J, the gap between germline ends came to 10 bases. This CDR3 has 13 amino acids. The germline V gene has CDR1 SGHNT and CDR2 YENEEA. The CDR3 loop reads CASSSGRGYEQYF. The CDR3 DNA follows: TGTGCCAGCAGCTCCGGCAGGGGCTACGAGCAGTACTTC. Supplemented by reference TRBV11-3 and TRBJ2-7, the full variable domain reads EAGVVQSPRYKIIEKKQPVAFWCNPISGHNTLYWYLQNLGQGPELLIRYENEEAVDDSQLPKDRFSAERLKGVDSTLKIQPAELGDSAVYLCASSSGRGYEQYFGPGTRLTVT.

The rearrangement uses TRBV4-2 and TRBJ2-3; no clear D gene. Germline lookup yields CDR1 LGHNA and CDR2 YNFKEQ. This CDR3 region has 13 residues. Trimming removed 0 bases from V and 5 bases from J, with 6 bases in between. The CDR3 protein is CASSQETGDTQYF. The CDR3 coding sequence is TGTGCCAGCAGCCAAGAGACGGGAGATACGCAGTATTTT.

This clone has a handful of counts. The rearrangement joins TRBV5-1 to TRBJ2-2, with D possibly matching TRBD1 (6 bases). This CDR3 region has 14 residues. V was pared by 5 bases and J by 3 bases, with 11 bases between. Germline V gene data show CDR1 as SGHRS and CDR2 as YFSETQ. CDR3 protein: CASRADSYTGELFF. The CDR3, as DNA: TGCGCCAGCAGAGCGGACAGTTACACCGGGGAGCTGTTTTTT.

The chain has TRBV4-1 and TRBJ2-3; D may be TRBD2 (6 bases). V was cut by 4 bases and J by 4 bases, with 21 bases left in between. Germline V gives CDR1 MGHRA, CDR2 YSYEKL. The CDR3 sequence is 17 residues long. The CDR3 DNA reads TGCGCCAGCAGCCCTGGGAAACGGGGTTCGGGGGCAGATACGCAGTATTTT. This codes for CASSPGKRGSGADTQYF.

The chain is built from TRBV18 and TRBJ2-7; D is unclear. The V end was cut by 4 bases, the J end by 3 bases, with 19 bases between. The CDR3 has 16 amino acids. The germline CDR1 and CDR2 sequences are KGHSH and LQKENI. The CDR3 is CASSRLSQLTNYEQYF. The CDR3 nucleotides read TGTGCCAGCTCACGATTATCCCAGCTCACTAACTACGAGCAGTACTTC.

The V call is TRBV19, the J call TRBJ1-2, with TRBD1 matching over 9 bases. Germline trimming cut 7 bases from V and 4 bases from J; bases unmatched to any gene: 7. Germline CDR1 and CDR2: LNHDA and SQIVND (reference sequence). This CDR3 has 14 residues. The CDR3 DNA reads as TGTGCCAGTACCAAGACGACAGGGGGCTATGGCTACACCTTC. Amino acid sequence: CASTKTTGGYGYTF.

The chain has TRBV9 and TRBJ2-1, with TRBD2 identical over 9 bases. The V segment lost 0 bases and the J segment 8 bases; nucleotides outside the gene matches: 6. The CDR3 consists of 15 residues. The V gene's germline CDR1 is SGDLS and CDR2 YYNGEE. The CDR3 DNA is TGTGCCAGCAGCGTAGATCGCGGGAGGGCCTATGAGCAGTTCTTC. It codes for CASSVDRGRAYEQFF.

DNA of the CDR3: TGTGCCAGCAACCTAGGGGTCAGGGGGGACAATGAGCAGTTCTTC. Its protein product is CASNLGVRGDNEQFF. The genes are TRBV7-9 and TRBJ2-1; possible D gene TRBD1, 7 bases. Germline V gene lookup returns CDR1 SEHNR and CDR2 FQNEAQ (reference sequence). CDR3 length equals 15 residues. V was shortened by 7 bases and J by 5 bases, with 18 bases between the two germline ends.

In this sample, this clone turned up a few times. The V call is TRBV11-2, the J call TRBJ2-7, with 9 positions matching TRBD2. CDR3 length: 19 residues. CDR1 SGHAT and CDR2 FQNNGV come from the germline V gene. With 1 base clipped from V and 2 bases from J, the junction kept 15 bases outside the gene matches. The CDR3 DNA is TGTGCCAGCAGCTTAGGGGACCTGAGGGTAGCGGGGGTGCCCTACGAGCAGTACTTC. Translated, it gives CASSLGDLRVAGVPYEQYF.

This clone was seen once. The genes are TRBV12-5 and TRBJ1-4; TRBD1 aligns across 7 bases. The CDR3 totals 14 residues. V was clipped by 4 bases and J by 5 bases; unmatched bases: 4. Germline CDR1 LGHNT, CDR2 FRNRAP. The CDR3 DNA reads TGTGCTAGTGGTTCCGGGACAGCGAATGAAAAACTGTTTTTT. This sequence encodes CASGSGTANEKLFF.

The chain has TRBV27 and TRBJ2-2, with D possibly TRBD2 on 5 matching bases. This CDR3 contains 15 residues. Germline V gene data show CDR1 as MNHEY and CDR2 as SMNVEV (reference sequence). Trimming removed 0 bases at V and 7 bases at J, with 12 bases between. The chain's CDR3 is CASSLSTMVLGELFF. DNA of the CDR3: TGTGCCAGCAGTTTATCGACTATGGTTCTCGGGGAGCTGTTTTTT.

CDR3 in DNA: TGTGCCAGCAGTTCCAAGGGGGACACTGAAGCTTTCTTT. This codes for CASSSKGDTEAFF. The chain employs TRBV27 and TRBJ1-1; perhaps TRBD1 as D (6 bases). From germline, CDR1 is MNHEY and CDR2 SMNVEV (reference sequence). Trimming removed 4 bases from V and 3 bases from J, with 9 bases in between. This CDR3 has 13 residues.

About this clone itself: This CDR3 is also generated by other DNA sequences in the sample. This sequence joins TRBV6-1 and TRBJ2-7; possible D gene TRBD2, 5 bases. Germline assignment: CDR1 MNHNS and CDR2 SASEGT. V was trimmed by 2 bases and J by 0 bases, leaving 5 bases between them. The CDR3 has 13 amino acids. The DNA for the CDR3 is TGTGCCAGCAGTGAACGGGGCTCCTACGAGCAGTACTTC. Encoded protein: CASSERGSYEQYF.

The chain couples TRBV6-5 to TRBJ2-3; 9 bases map to TRBD2. Unmatched junction bases numbered 7, after V lost 6 bases and J lost 3 bases. CDR3 length equals 15 residues. Germline CDR1 and CDR2: MNHEY and SVGAGI. The CDR3 reads CASSLSGSRTDTQYF. In nucleotides, the CDR3 is TGTGCCAGCAGCCTTAGCGGGAGTAGGACAGATACGCAGTATTTT.

The chain has TRBV4-1 and TRBJ1-1; D may be TRBD1 (5 bases). Per germline, CDR1 MGHRA and CDR2 YSYEKL. V was clipped by 1 base and J by 0 bases, with 9 bases between them. CDR3 size: 15 residues. The CDR3 loop reads CASSQGPTVNTEAFF. The CDR3 coding sequence is TGCGCCAGCAGCCAAGGCCCGACAGTGAACACTGAAGCTTTCTTT.

The chain has TRBV7-6 and TRBJ1-2, with D unresolved. CDR3 length: 13 residues. Germline CDR1 and CDR2: SGHVS and FNYEAQ. V was cut by 5 bases and J by 3 bases, with 10 bases left in between. This CDR3 reads CASSPTVDYGYTF. CDR3 DNA: TGTGCCAGCAGCCCTACGGTGGACTATGGCTACACCTTC. Complete variable domain (other parts from reference TRBV7-6 and TRBJ1-2): GAGVSQSPRYKVTKRGQDVALRCDPISGHVSLYWYRQALGQGPEFLTYFNYEAQQDKSGLPNDRFSAERPEGSISTLTIQRTEQRDSAMYRCASSPTVDYGYTFGSGTRLTVV.

The chain couples TRBV6-1 to TRBJ1-5; the match to TRBD1 covers 7 bases. The CDR3 spans 15 residues. Germline V gives CDR1 MNHNS, CDR2 SASEGT. V shed 0 bases, J shed 7 bases, and the junction held 6 bases outside the gene matches. Written as DNA, the CDR3 is TGTGCCAGCAGTGAAGCGGTAGGGGGCCGGCAGCCCCAGCATTTT. Protein sequence: CASSEAVGGRQPQHF.